This record covers a single TCR beta chain. What it recognizes is unknown. These data are taken from a study of PD-1 blockade in classical Hodgkin lymphoma. Following autologous stem cell transplantation, relapse occurred in every patient, and exposure to brentuximab vedotin varied. The germline V and J ends were trimmed by 5 bases and 0 bases, with 10 bases remaining between them. The CDR3 totals 14 residues. Germline-derived CDR1 and CDR2 are MNHEY and SMNVEV (reference sequence). The data were produced by immunoSEQ multiplex PCR, yet TCRdb's version contains in-frame clones alone and is incomplete. The sample lists 37,000 or so clones, about 86% occurring once. Study-level results: With respect to the repertoire differences, their causes, possibly disease activity or prior therapy, remain undefined. A significant rise in TCR diversity was seen by C4D1 for CD4+ cells but not for CD8+ cells. At baseline, newly diagnosed patients reportedly showed less TCR diversity than healthy donors. Patients newly diagnosed and complete responders had comparable baseline diversity.

This sequence originates from a human donor with classical Hodgkin lymphoma. The V gene is TRBV27, the J gene TRBJ2-5; unclear D gene. Sequencing used peripheral blood mononuclear cells (PBMCs), obtained before the second cycle of nivolumab. The CDR3 DNA reads as TGTGCCAGCAGTGCCCGATGGGACCAAGAGACCCAGTACTTC. This translates into CASSARWDQETQYF.